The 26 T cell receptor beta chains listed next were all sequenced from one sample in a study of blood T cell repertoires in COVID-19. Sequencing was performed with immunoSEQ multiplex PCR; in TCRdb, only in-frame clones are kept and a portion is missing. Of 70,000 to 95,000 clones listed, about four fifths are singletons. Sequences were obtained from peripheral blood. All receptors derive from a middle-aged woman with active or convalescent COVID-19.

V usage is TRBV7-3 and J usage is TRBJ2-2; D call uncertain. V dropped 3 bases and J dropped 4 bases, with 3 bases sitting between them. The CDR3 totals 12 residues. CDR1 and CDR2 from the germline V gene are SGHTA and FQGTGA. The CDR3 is CASSFLTGELFF. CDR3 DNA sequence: TGTGCCAGCAGCTTCCTCACCGGGGAGCTGTTTTTT. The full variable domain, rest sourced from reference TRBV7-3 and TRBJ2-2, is GAGVSQTPSNKVTEKGKYVELRCDPISGHTALYWYRQSLGQGPEFLIYFQGTGAADDSGLPNDRFFAVRPEGSVSTLKIQRTERGDSAVYLCASSFLTGELFFGEGSRLTVL.

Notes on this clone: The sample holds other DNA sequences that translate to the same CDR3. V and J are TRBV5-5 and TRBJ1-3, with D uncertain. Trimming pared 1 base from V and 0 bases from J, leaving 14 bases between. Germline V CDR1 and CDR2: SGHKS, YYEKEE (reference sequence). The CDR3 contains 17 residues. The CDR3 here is CASSLNPRTDSGNTIYF. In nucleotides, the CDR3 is TGTGCCAGCAGCTTGAACCCGAGAACAGACTCTGGAAACACCATATATTTT.

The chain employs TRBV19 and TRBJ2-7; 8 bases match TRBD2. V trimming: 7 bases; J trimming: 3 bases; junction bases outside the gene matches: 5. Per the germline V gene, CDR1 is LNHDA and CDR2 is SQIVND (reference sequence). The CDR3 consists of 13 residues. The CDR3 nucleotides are TGTGCCAGTACGGGGGGGCAGATCTACGAGCAGTACTTC. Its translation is CASTGGQIYEQYF. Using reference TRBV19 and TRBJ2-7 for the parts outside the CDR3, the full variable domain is DGGITQSPKYLFRKEGQNVTLSCEQNLNHDAMYWYRQDPGQGLRLIYYSQIVNDFQKGDIAEGYSVSREKKESFPLTVTSAQKNPTAFYLCASTGGQIYEQYFGPGTRLTVT.

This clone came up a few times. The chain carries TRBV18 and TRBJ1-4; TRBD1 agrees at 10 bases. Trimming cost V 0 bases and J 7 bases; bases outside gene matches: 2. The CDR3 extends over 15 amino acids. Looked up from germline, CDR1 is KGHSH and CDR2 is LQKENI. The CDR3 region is CASSPPGQGSEKLFF. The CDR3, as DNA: TGTGCCAGCTCACCACCGGGACAGGGGTCTGAAAAACTGTTTTTT.

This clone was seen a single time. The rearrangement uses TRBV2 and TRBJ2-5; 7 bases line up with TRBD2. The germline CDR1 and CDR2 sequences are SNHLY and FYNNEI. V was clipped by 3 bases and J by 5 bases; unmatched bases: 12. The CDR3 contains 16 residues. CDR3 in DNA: TGTGCCAGCAGTGACGGTGAGGCGGGAGCGGGGGAGACCCAGTACTTC. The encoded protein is CASSDGEAGAGETQYF.

The CDR3 protein is CASSLQGNYGYTF. As DNA, the CDR3 is TGTGCCAGCAGCCTCCAGGGTAACTATGGCTACACCTTC. The chain recombines TRBV12-3 or TRBV12-4 with TRBJ1-2; the D gene is possibly TRBD1 (5 bases). Trimming removed 6 bases from V and 1 base from J, with 9 bases in between. The CDR3 length is 13 residues.

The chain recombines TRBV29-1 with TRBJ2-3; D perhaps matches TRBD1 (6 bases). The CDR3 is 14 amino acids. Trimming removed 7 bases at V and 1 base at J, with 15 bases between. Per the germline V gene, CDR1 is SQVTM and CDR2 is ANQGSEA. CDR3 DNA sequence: TGCAGCGCCTTGGACAGCTGGGGCACAGATACGCAGTATTTT. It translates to CSALDSWGTDTQYF.

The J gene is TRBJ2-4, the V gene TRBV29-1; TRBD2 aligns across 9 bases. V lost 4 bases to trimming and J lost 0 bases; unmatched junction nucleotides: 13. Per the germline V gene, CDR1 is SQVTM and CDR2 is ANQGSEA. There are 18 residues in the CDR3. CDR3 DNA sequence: TGCAGCGTTGCCCATACTAGCGGGTCAACTGCAGCCAAAAACATTCAGTACTTC. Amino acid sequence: CSVAHTSGSTAAKNIQYF.

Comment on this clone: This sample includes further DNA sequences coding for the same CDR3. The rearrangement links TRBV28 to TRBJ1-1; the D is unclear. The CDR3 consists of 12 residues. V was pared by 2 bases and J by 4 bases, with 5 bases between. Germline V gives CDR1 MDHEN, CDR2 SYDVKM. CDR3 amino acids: CASSLRVTEAFF. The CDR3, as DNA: TGTGCCAGCAGTTTAAGAGTCACTGAAGCTTTCTTT.

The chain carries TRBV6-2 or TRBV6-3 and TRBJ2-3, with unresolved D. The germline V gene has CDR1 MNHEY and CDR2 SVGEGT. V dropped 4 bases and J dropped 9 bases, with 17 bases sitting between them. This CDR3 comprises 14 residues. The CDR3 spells CASSSENSPPTQYF. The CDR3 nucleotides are TGTGCCAGCAGTTCCGAAAATAGCCCGCCCACGCAGTATTTT.

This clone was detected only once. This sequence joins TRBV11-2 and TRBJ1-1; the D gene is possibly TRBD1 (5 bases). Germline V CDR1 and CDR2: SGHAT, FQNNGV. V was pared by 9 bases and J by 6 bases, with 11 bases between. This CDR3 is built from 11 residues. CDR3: CASGGFAEAFF. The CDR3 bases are TGTGCCAGTGGGGGGTTTGCTGAAGCTTTCTTT.

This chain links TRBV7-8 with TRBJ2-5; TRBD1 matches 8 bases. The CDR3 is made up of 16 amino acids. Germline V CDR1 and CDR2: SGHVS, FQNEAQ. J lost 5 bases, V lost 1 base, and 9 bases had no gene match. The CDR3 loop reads CASSLVGDRGYETQYF. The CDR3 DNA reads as TGTGCCAGCAGCTTAGTAGGAGACAGGGGATATGAGACCCAGTACTTC.

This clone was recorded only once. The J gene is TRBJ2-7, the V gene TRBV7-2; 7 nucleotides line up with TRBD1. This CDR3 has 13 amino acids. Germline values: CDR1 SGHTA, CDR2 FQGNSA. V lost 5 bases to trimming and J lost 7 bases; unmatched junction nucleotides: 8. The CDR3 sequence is CASSPMDRIEQYF. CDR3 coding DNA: TGTGCCAGCAGCCCCATGGACAGGATTGAGCAGTACTTC.

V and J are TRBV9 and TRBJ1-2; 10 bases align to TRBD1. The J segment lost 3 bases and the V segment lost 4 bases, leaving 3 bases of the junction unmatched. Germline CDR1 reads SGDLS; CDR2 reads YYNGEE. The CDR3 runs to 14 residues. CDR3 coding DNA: TGTGCCAGCAGCCTCGGACAGGGGGACTATGGCTACACCTTC. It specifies CASSLGQGDYGYTF.

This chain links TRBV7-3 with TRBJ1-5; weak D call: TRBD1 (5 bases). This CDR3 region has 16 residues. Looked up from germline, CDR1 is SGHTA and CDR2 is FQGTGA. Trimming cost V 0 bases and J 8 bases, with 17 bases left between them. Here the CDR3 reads CASSLTIPGGVEPQHF. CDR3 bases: TGTGCCAGCAGCTTAACCATCCCTGGGGGGGTGGAGCCCCAGCATTTT.

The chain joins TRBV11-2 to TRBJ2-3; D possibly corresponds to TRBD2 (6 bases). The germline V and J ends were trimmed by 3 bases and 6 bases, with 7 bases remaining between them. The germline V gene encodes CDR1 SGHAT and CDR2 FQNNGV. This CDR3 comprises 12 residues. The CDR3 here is CASSFGGDTQYF. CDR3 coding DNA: TGTGCCAGCAGCTTTGGGGGGGATACGCAGTATTTT.

CDR3 sequence: CASSLEGTGGDSPLHF. The DNA for the CDR3 is TGCGCCAGCAGCTTGGAGGGCACAGGGGGTGATTCACCCCTCCACTTT. This chain links TRBV5-1 with TRBJ1-6; 8 bases map to TRBD1. The J segment lost 8 bases and the V segment lost 0 bases, leaving 7 bases of the junction unmatched. Germline CDR1 is SGHRS and CDR2 is YFSETQ. This CDR3 is built from 16 residues.

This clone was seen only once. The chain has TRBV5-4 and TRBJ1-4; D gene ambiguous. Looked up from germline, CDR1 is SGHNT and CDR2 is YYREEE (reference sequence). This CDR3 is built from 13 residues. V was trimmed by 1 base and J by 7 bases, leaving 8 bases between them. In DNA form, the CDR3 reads TGTGCCAGCAGCTTGACTGGGAGTGAAAAACTGTTTTTT. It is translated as CASSLTGSEKLFF.

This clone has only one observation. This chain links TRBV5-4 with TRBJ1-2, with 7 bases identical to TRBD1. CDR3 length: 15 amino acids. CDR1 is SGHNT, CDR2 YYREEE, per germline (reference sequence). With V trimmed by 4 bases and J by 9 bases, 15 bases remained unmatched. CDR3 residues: CASSPGYRAGGRYTF. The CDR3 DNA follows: TGTGCCAGCAGCCCGGGCTATAGGGCAGGGGGTCGCTACACCTTC.

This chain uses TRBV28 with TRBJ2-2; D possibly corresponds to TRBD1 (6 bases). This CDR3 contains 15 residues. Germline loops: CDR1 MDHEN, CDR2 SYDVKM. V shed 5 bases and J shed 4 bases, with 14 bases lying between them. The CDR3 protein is CASSLHRVRTGELFF. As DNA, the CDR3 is TGTGCCAGCAGTCTTCACAGGGTTCGCACCGGGGAGCTGTTTTTT. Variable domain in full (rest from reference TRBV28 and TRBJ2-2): DVKVTQSSRYLVKRTGEKVFLECVQDMDHENMFWYRQDPGLGLRLIYFSYDVKMKEKGDIPEGYSVSREKKERFSLILESASTNQTSMYLCASSLHRVRTGELFFGEGSRLTVL.

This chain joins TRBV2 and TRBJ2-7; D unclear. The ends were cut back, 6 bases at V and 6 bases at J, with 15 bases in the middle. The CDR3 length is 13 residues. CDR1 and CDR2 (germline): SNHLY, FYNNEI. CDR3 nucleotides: TGTGCCAGCAGCATTGCTCAGGCCCTCGAGCAGTACTTC. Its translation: CASSIAQALEQYF.

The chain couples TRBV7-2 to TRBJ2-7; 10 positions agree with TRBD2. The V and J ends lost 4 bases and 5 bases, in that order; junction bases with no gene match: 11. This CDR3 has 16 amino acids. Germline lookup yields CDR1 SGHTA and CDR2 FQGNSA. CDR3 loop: CASSSRGTSGVHEQYF. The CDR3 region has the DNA TGTGCCAGCAGCTCCCGGGGCACTAGCGGGGTTCACGAGCAGTACTTC.

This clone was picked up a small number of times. As DNA, the CDR3 is TGTGCCAGCTCACCCCGCGGACTAGCTGGAGATACGCAGTATTTT. Its translation is CASSPRGLAGDTQYF. The gene calls are TRBV18 and TRBJ2-3; 8 positions match TRBD2. The CDR3 sequence is 15 residues long. Germline trimming cut 3 bases from V and 5 bases from J; bases unmatched to any gene: 7. Germline loops: CDR1 KGHSH, CDR2 LQKENI.

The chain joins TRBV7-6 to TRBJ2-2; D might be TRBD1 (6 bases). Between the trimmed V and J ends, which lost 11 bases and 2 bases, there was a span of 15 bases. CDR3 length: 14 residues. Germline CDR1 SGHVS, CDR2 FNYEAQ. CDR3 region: CAQLVGGNTGELFF. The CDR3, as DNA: TGTGCCCAGCTCGTAGGGGGAAACACCGGGGAGCTGTTTTTT.

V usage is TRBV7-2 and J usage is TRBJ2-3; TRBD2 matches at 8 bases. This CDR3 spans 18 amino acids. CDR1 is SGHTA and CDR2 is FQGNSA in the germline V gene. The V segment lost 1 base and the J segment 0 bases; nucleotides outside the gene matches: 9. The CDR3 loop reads CASSLGPSGSSSTDTQYF. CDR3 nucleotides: TGTGCCAGCAGCTTAGGTCCCAGCGGGAGTTCTAGCACAGATACGCAGTATTTT.

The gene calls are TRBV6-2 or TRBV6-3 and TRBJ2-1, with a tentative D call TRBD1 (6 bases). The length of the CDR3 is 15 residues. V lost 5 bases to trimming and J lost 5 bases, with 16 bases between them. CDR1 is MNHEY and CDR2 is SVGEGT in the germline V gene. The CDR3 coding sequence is TGTGCCAGCAGTAATCTTCCCGGGACACACAATGAGCAGTTCTTC. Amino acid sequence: CASSNLPGTHNEQFF.